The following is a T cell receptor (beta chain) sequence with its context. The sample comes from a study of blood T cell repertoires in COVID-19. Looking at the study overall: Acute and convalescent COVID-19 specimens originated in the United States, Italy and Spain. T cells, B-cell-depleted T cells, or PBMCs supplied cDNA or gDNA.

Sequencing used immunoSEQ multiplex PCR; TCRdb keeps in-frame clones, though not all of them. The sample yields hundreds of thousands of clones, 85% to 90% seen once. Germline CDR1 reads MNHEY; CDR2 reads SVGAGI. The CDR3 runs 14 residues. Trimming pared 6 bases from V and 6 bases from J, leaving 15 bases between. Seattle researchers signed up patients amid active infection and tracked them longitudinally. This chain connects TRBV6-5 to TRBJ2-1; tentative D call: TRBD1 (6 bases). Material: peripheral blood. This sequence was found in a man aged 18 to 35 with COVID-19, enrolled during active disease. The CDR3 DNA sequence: TGTGCCAGCAGGGTTGTGCTAGGGGGCAATGAGCAGTTCTTC. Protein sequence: CASRVVLGGNEQFF.